The 17 T cell receptor beta chains below all came from one sample that was sequenced in a study of T-cell memory formation after mild COVID-19. TCRdb analysed the 5' RACE reads with MiXCR anew, one entry per CDR3 protein. This table has about 350,000 distinct CDR3 sequences, under 15% appearing once. Material: PBMCs or a T cell subset sorted from them (not recorded which). The receptors originated from a man younger than 35 who had mild COVID-19 (a few samples of this study predate the infection). Cell type and time point are not known.

V usage is TRBV20-1 and J usage is TRBJ2-7, with D perhaps matching TRBD1 (6 bases). Trimming took off 7 bases at V and 5 bases at J, with 18 bases between the two ends. CDR3 length: 13 residues. Germline V gives CDR1 DFQATT, CDR2 SNEGSKA (reference sequence). CDR3 bases: TGCAGTGTCAGGGGCGAGGGGATCCACGAGCAGTACTTC. It yields the protein CSVRGEGIHEQYF.

This clonotype has ten or more counts. This chain connects TRBV20-1 to TRBJ2-1; D perhaps matches TRBD2 (5 bases). CDR1 and CDR2 from the germline V gene are DFQATT and SNEGSKA (reference sequence). V shed 5 bases and J shed 8 bases, with 13 bases lying between them. The CDR3 covers 12 residues. CDR3 DNA sequence: TGCAGTGCTGCCGGAGAGGGTGATGAGCAGTTCTTC. Protein sequence: CSAAGEGDEQFF.

This chain links TRBV7-3 with TRBJ1-6; 12 nucleotides line up with TRBD1. From germline, CDR1 is SGHTA and CDR2 FQGTGA. The junction had 4 bases not matched to a gene; V was cut back by 3 bases and J by 10 bases. CDR3 size: 15 residues. The CDR3 DNA sequence: TGTGCCAGCAGCTTCGGGACAGGGGGCACGTCACCCCTCCACTTT. Translation: CASSFGTGGTSPLHF. Filled out from reference TRBV7-3 and TRBJ1-6, the complete variable domain reads GAGVSQTPSNKVTEKGKYVELRCDPISGHTALYWYRQSLGQGPEFLIYFQGTGAADDSGLPNDRFFAVRPEGSVSTLKIQRTERGDSAVYLCASSFGTGGTSPLHFGNGTRLTVT.

This clonotype qualifies as medium-sized. This chain joins TRBV7-9 and TRBJ2-7; D may be TRBD1 or TRBD2 (6 bases each). The V end was cut by 1 base, the J end by 3 bases, with 16 bases between. The CDR3 totals 16 residues. The germline gives CDR1 SEHNR, CDR2 FQNEAQ (reference sequence). The CDR3 sequence: CASSLGGGLYNYEQYF. CDR3 sequence (DNA): TGTGCCAGCAGCTTAGGTGGGGGGCTCTACAACTACGAGCAGTACTTC.

This clonotype was seen a handful of times. This chain joins TRBV12-3 or TRBV12-4 and TRBJ1-4; 7 nucleotides align to TRBD1. After removal of 6 bases from V and 0 bases from J, the junction contained 7 bases not matched to a gene. This CDR3 has 16 residues. CDR3: CASRAGTATTNEKLFF. CDR3 coding DNA: TGTGCCAGCAGGGCCGGGACAGCTACAACTAATGAAAAACTGTTTTTT.

There are a few counts of this clonotype. The rearrangement links TRBV5-4 to TRBJ1-2; TRBD1 matches 9 bases. The germline CDR1 and CDR2 sequences are SGHNT and YYREEE (reference sequence). The ends lost 5 bases at V and 6 bases at J; junction bases unmatched: 14. This CDR3 has 16 residues. The CDR3 nucleotides read TGTGCCAGCAGTTCTATCCTGGGACAGGGAAGGGATGGCTACACCTTC. Translation: CASSSILGQGRDGYTF.

This clonotype was observed at least ten times. The chain combines TRBV5-1 with TRBJ1-5; tentatively, D is TRBD1 (5 bases). The V end was cut by 0 bases, the J end by 6 bases, with 13 bases between. Germline-derived CDR1 and CDR2 are SGHRS and YFSETQ. The CDR3 is 15 amino acids. CDR3 DNA sequence: TGCGCCAGCAGCTTGGATCCAGGGCTCCCTCAGCCCCAGCATTTT. It specifies CASSLDPGLPQPQHF.

V gene TRBV7-3 combines with J gene TRBJ2-6; no reliable D call. The V gene's germline CDR1 is SGHTA and CDR2 FQGTGA. The CDR3 contains 18 residues. Trimming pared 2 bases from V and 0 bases from J, leaving 14 bases between. The CDR3 here is CASSLYGGTLSGANVLTF. The DNA of the CDR3 is TGTGCCAGCAGCTTATATGGCGGAACCCTCTCTGGGGCCAACGTCCTGACTTTC.

In its sample, this clonotype was seen a few times. This chain connects TRBV7-2 to TRBJ1-2; D is undetermined. Trimming removed 11 bases from V and 3 bases from J, with 10 bases in between. Germline-derived CDR1 and CDR2 are SGHTA and FQGNSA. CDR3 size: 11 residues. The CDR3 here is CALAGHYGYTF. The CDR3 DNA reads TGTGCCTTGGCAGGACACTATGGCTACACCTTC.

This chain uses TRBV7-9 with TRBJ1-2; TRBD1 might be the D (5 bases). The CDR3 is 14 amino acids. With 2 bases removed from V and 1 base from J, the gap between germline ends came to 8 bases. Germline values: CDR1 SEHNR, CDR2 FQNEAQ (reference sequence). The CDR3 coding sequence is TGTGCCAGCAGCTTAACGGGGGTTAACTATGGCTACACCTTC. The encoded protein is CASSLTGVNYGYTF.

There are a few counts of this clonotype. The genes are TRBV6-6 and TRBJ1-2; 7 bases are a match to TRBD1. The V gene's germline CDR1 is MNHNY and CDR2 SVGAGI (reference sequence). With 7 bases clipped from V and 4 bases from J, the junction kept 3 bases outside the gene matches. The CDR3 loop spans 12 amino acids. CDR3 DNA: TGTGCCAGCACCAGGGGGGTCTATGGCTACACCTTC. It encodes CASTRGVYGYTF.

This clonotype came up a few times. The V gene is TRBV6-5, the J gene TRBJ1-2; no reliable D call. CDR3 length: 11 residues. Per the germline V gene, CDR1 is MNHEY and CDR2 is SVGAGI. V was shortened by 9 bases and J by 8 bases, with 13 bases between the two germline ends. The chain's CDR3 is CARLRHQGYTF. The CDR3 nucleotides are TGTGCCAGACTCCGACACCAAGGCTACACCTTC.

The sample holds many counts of this clonotype. The rearrangement links TRBV5-1 to TRBJ2-1, with D perhaps matching TRBD1 or TRBD2 (5 bases each). Per the germline V gene, CDR1 is SGHRS and CDR2 is YFSETQ. V lost 4 bases and J lost 3, with 14 bases in between. This CDR3 spans 15 amino acids. The CDR3 loop reads CASSPRGGNYNEQFF. The DNA for the CDR3 is TGCGCCAGCAGCCCCCGGGGCGGTAACTACAATGAGCAGTTCTTC.

This clonotype showed up just a few times. V and J are TRBV2 and TRBJ2-1; D possibly corresponds to TRBD2 (6 bases). This CDR3 is built from 13 residues. V was pared by 5 bases and J by 7 bases, with 12 bases between. Per germline, CDR1 SNHLY and CDR2 FYNNEI. CDR3 sequence (DNA): TGTGCCAGCAGTTCCGGGGGAGGTAATGAGCAGTTCTTC. It codes for CASSSGGGNEQFF.

The chain couples TRBV2 to TRBJ1-2; TRBD1 matches at 8 bases. J gave up 5 bases and V 6 bases, and 8 bases lay outside the gene matches. Germline lookup yields CDR1 SNHLY and CDR2 FYNNEI. This CDR3 is built from 14 residues. CDR3 sequence (DNA): TGTGCCAGCAGGGTGACAGGGGCTTTATATGGCTACACCTTC. As protein: CASRVTGALYGYTF.

This clonotype was found a few times. The chain recombines TRBV9 with TRBJ1-5, with D unclear. V dropped 2 bases and J dropped 5 bases, with 8 bases sitting between them. The CDR3 has 13 amino acids. Germline CDR1 reads SGDLS; CDR2 reads YYNGEE. The CDR3 reads CASSVGLDQPQHF. CDR3 sequence (DNA): TGTGCCAGCAGCGTCGGGTTGGATCAGCCCCAGCATTTT.

This clonotype showed up many times. This chain joins TRBV7-3 and TRBJ2-2; TRBD2 aligns across 8 bases. V shed 2 bases, J shed 6 bases, and the junction held 5 bases outside the gene matches. Germline lookup yields CDR1 SGHTA and CDR2 FQGTGA. CDR3 length equals 15 residues. CDR3 region: CASSLGAGGPGELFF. For the CDR3, the DNA is TGTGCCAGCAGCTTAGGGGCGGGGGGCCCCGGGGAGCTGTTTTTT.